This T cell receptor beta chain was recovered during a study of blood T cell repertoires in COVID-19. As for the study in general: T cells, B-cell-depleted T cells, or PBMCs supplied cDNA or gDNA.

Using immunoSEQ multiplex PCR, the repertoire was profiled, and TCRdb retains in-frame clones only, with some absent. The sample contains roughly 200,000 clones, 80% to 90% of which appear only once. Categorization into cohorts depended on clinical history that participants reported. Symptom resolution, clearance, or two negative PCRs marked the recovered donors of Cohort 3. Sequencing was carried out using PBMCs or T cells enriched from blood (not recorded which). The receptor was isolated from a man in his forties who had recovered from COVID-19.

CDR3 sequence reads: CSVGMAATPKNIQYF. The CDR3 coding sequence is TGCAGCGTTGGGATGGCGGCCACCCCGAAAAACATTCAGTACTTC. V gene TRBV29-1 combines with J gene TRBJ2-4, with unresolved D. Germline lookup yields CDR1 SQVTM and CDR2 ANQGSEA. V was pared by 4 bases and J by 4 bases, with 17 bases between. The CDR3 consists of 15 residues.